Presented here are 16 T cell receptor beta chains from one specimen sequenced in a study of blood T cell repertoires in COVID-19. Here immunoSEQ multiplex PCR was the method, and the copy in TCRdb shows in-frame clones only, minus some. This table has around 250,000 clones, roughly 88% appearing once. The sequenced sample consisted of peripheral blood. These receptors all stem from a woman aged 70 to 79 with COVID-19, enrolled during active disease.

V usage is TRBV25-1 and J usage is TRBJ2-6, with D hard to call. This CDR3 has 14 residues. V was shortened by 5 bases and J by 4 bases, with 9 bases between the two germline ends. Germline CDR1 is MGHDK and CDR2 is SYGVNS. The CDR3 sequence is CASSSRSGANVLTF. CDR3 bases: TGTGCCAGCAGTAGCCGTTCGGGGGCCAACGTCCTGACTTTC.

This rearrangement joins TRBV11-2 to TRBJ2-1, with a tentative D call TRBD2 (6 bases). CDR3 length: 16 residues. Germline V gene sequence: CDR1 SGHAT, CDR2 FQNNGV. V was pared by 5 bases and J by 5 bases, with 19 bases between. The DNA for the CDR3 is TGTGCCAGCAGCCTCTTCGGGCTAGCGTTAGACAATGAGCAGTTCTTC. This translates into CASSLFGLALDNEQFF. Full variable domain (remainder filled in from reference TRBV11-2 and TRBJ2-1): EAGVAQSPRYKIIEKRQSVAFWCNPISGHATLYWYQQILGQGPKLLIQFQNNGVVDDSQLPKDRFSAERLKGVDSTLKIQPAKLEDSAVYLCASSLFGLALDNEQFFGPGTRLTVL.

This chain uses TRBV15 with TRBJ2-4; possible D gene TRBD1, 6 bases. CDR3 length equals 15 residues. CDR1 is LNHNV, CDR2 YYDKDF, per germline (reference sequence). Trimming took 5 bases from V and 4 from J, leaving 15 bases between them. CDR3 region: CATSSEGTLKNIQYF. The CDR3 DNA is TGTGCCACCAGCTCCGAAGGGACATTGAAAAACATTCAGTACTTC.

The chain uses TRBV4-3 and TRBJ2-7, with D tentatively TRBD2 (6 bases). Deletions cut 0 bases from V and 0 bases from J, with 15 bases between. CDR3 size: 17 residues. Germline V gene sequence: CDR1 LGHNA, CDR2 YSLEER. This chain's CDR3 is CASSQDSGAPSSYEQYF. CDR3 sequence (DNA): TGCGCCAGCAGCCAAGATTCGGGAGCCCCGAGCTCCTACGAGCAGTACTTC.

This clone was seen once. The CDR3 region is CASRQENGEAFF. The CDR3 DNA reads as TGTGCCAGCAGACAGGAAAACGGTGAAGCTTTCTTT. This chain joins TRBV12-3 or TRBV12-4 and TRBJ1-1, with D maybe TRBD1 (5 bases). Trimming cost V 6 bases and J 7 bases, with 12 bases left between them. This CDR3 spans 12 amino acids.

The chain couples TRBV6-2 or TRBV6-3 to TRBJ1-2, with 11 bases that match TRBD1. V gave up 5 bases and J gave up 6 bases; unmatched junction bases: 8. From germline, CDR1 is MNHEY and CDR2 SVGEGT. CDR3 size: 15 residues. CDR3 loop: CASSGMDRGQDGYTF. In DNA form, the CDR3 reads TGTGCCAGCAGTGGAATGGACAGGGGGCAGGATGGCTACACCTTC.

The CDR3 bases are TGCAGTGCTAGTCGGAGCCAACTCAATCAGCCCCAGCATTTT. Residues: CSASRSQLNQPQHF. The chain couples TRBV20-1 to TRBJ1-5; D gene ambiguous. Trimming pared 3 bases from V and 3 bases from J, leaving 12 bases between. CDR1 and CDR2 (germline): DFQATT, SNEGSKA (reference sequence). This CDR3 has 14 residues.

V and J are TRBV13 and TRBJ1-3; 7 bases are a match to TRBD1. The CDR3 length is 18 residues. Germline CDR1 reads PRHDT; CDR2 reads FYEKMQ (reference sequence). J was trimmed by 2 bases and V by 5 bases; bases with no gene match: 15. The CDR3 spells CASSPRQGGNVAGNTIYF. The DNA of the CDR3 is TGTGCCAGCAGCCCCCGACAGGGTGGTAACGTGGCTGGAAACACCATATATTTT.

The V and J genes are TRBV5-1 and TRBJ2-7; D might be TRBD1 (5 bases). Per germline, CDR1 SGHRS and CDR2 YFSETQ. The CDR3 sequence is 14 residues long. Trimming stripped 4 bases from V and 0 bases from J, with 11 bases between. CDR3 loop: CASSTGHPSYEQYF. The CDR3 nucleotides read TGCGCCAGCAGCACCGGACACCCCTCCTACGAGCAGTACTTC.

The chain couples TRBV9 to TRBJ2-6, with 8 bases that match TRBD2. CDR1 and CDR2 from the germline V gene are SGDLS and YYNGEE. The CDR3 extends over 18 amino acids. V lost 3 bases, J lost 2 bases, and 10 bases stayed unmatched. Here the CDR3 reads CASSGAGAGVTGANVLTF. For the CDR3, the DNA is TGTGCCAGCAGCGGGGCGGGAGCGGGAGTGACTGGGGCCAACGTCCTGACTTTC.

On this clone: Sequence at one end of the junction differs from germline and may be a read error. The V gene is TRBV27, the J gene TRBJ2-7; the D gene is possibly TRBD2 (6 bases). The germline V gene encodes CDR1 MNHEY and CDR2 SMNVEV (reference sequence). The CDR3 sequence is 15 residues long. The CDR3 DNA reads TGTGCCAGCAGCCCCCTAGCGACCCTTTCCTCCGAGCAGTACTTC. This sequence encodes CASSPLATLSSEQYF.

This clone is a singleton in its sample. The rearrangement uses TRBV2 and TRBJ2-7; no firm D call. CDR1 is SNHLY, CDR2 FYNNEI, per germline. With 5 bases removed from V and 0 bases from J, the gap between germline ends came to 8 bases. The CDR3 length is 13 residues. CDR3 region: CASSLRSSYEQYF. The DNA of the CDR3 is TGTGCCAGCAGTCTAAGGAGCTCCTACGAGCAGTACTTC.

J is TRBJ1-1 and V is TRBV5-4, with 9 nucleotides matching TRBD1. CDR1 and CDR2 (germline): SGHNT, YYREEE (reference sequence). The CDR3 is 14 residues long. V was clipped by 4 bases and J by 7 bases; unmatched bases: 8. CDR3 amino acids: CASSIWTGAHEAFF. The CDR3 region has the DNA TGTGCCAGCAGCATCTGGACAGGGGCTCATGAAGCTTTCTTT.

The CDR3 bases are TGTGCCAGCACCCGCGGCCAAGTTAACTATGGCTACACCTTC. It is translated as CASTRGQVNYGYTF. V gene TRBV5-4 combines with J gene TRBJ1-2; D unclear. The CDR3 is made up of 14 amino acids. Looked up from germline, CDR1 is SGHNT and CDR2 is YYREEE (reference sequence). The germline V and J ends were trimmed by 6 bases and 1 base, with 13 bases remaining between them.

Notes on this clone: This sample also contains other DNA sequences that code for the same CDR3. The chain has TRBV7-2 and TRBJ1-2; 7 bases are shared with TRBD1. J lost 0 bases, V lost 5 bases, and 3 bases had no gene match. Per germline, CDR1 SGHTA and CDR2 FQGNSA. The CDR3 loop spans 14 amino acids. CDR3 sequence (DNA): TGTGCCAGCAGCCTCGGACAGGCTAACTATGGCTACACCTTC. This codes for CASSLGQANYGYTF.

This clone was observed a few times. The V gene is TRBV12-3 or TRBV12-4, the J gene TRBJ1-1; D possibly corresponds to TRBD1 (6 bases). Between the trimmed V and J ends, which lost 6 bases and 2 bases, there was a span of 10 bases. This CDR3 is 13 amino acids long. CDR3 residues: CASRRQANTEAFF. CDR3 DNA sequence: TGTGCCAGCAGAAGACAGGCCAACACTGAAGCTTTCTTT.